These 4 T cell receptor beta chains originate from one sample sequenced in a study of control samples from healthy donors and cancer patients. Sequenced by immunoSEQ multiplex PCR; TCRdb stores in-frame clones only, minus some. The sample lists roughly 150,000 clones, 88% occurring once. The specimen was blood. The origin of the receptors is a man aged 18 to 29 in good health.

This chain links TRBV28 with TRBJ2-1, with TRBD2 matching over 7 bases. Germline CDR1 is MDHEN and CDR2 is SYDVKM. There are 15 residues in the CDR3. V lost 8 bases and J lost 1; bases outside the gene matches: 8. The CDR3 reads CASGTRGSSYNEQFF. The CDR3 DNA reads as TGTGCCAGCGGTACGCGGGGGTCATCCTACAATGAGCAGTTCTTC. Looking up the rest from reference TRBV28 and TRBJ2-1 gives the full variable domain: DVKVTQSSRYLVKRTGEKVFLECVQDMDHENMFWYRQDPGLGLRLIYFSYDVKMKEKGDIPEGYSVSREKKERFSLILESASTNQTSMYLCASGTRGSSYNEQFFGPGTRLTVL.

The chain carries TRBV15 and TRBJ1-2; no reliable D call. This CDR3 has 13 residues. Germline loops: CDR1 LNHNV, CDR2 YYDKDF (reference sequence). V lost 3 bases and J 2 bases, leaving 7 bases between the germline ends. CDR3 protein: CATSRDPNYGYTF. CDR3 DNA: TGTGCCACCAGCAGGGACCCAAACTATGGCTACACCTTC.

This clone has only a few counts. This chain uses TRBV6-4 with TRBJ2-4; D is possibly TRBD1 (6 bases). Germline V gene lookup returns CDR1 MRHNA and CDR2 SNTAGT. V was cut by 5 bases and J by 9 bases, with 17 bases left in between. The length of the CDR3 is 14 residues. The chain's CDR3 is CASSKDSSASIQYF. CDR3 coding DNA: TGTGCCAGCAGTAAGGACAGTTCGGCTAGCATTCAGTACTTC.

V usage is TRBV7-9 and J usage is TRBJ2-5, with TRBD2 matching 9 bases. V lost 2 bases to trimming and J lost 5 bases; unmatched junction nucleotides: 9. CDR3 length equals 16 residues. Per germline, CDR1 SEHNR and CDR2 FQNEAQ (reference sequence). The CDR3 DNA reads TGTGCCAGCAGCTTATTTAGCGGGGGCCGGCCGGAGACCCAGTACTTC. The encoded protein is CASSLFSGGRPETQYF.